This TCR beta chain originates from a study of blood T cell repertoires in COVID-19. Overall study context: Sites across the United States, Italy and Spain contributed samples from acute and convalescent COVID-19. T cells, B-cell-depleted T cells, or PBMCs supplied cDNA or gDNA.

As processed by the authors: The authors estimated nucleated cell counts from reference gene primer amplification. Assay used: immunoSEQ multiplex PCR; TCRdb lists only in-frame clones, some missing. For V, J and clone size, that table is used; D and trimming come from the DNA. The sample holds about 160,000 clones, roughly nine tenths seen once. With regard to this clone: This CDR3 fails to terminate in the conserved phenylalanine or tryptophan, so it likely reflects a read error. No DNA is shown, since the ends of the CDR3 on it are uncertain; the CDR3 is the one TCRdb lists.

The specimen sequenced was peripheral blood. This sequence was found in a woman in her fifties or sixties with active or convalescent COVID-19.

This CDR3 reads CASTTLGTGLVL. The chain recombines TRBV12-3 or TRBV12-4 with TRBJ2-3; the table's D call of TRBD1 was not tested on the DNA. The CDR3 is made up of 12 amino acids, end residues included.